This entry is about one TCR beta chain. The assay was immunoSEQ multiplex PCR, and TCRdb's table has in-frame clones only and misses some. The sample yields more than 300,000 clones, 80% to 90% seen once. The entry originates in a study of blood T cell repertoires in COVID-19. The CDR3 spans 14 residues. Looked up from germline, CDR1 is LNHDA and CDR2 is SQIVND (reference sequence). Between the trimmed V and J ends, which lost 4 bases and 9 bases, there was a span of 16 bases. Recruitment covered 20 to 25 US areas and drew participants whose ages spanned roughly 18 to 90 years. Self-reported history from a screening survey and questionnaire set each donor's cohort. Cohort 3 recovery required two negative PCRs, clearance, or symptom resolution.

The chain is built from TRBV19 and TRBJ2-1; D is possibly TRBD2 (7 bases). The sample comprised PBMCs or T cells enriched from blood (not recorded which). The source of this sequence is a man aged 25-45 years who had recovered from COVID-19. For the CDR3, the DNA is TGTGCCAGTAGTACGGGGGGCGGTGCGATTGAGCAGTTCTTC. This sequence encodes CASSTGGGAIEQFF. Full variable domain (remainder filled in from reference TRBV19 and TRBJ2-1): DGGITQSPKYLFRKEGQNVTLSCEQNLNHDAMYWYRQDPGQGLRLIYYSQIVNDFQKGDIAEGYSVSREKKESFPLTVTSAQKNPTAFYLCASSTGGGAIEQFFGPGTRLTVL.